The 12 T cell receptor beta chains below come from one sample, sequenced in a study of blood T cell repertoires in COVID-19. Assay: immunoSEQ multiplex PCR; the TCRdb copy retains only in-frame clones and omits some. The data contain hundreds of thousands of clones, under 90% of them singletons. The specimen was peripheral blood. These receptors were obtained from a woman aged 30 to 39 with COVID-19, enrolled during active disease.

The chain joins TRBV7-9 to TRBJ1-3; the match to TRBD1 covers 8 bases. The junction had 5 bases not matched to a gene; V was cut back by 2 bases and J by 8 bases. The length of the CDR3 is 14 residues. The V gene's germline CDR1 is SEHNR and CDR2 FQNEAQ (reference sequence). This CDR3 reads CASSLQGAEYTIYF. The CDR3 nucleotides are TGTGCCAGCAGCTTACAGGGGGCTGAGTACACCATATATTTT. The entire variable domain, with the rest obtained from reference TRBV7-9 and TRBJ1-3, is as follows: DTGVSQNPRHKITKRGQNVTFRCDPISEHNRLYWYRQTLGQGPEFLTYFQNEAQLEKSRLLSDRFSAERPKGSFSTLEIQRTEQGDSAMYLCASSLQGAEYTIYFGEGSWLTVV.

The chain recombines TRBV27 with TRBJ1-1, with a possible D match to TRBD1 (5 bases). Germline CDR1 MNHEY, CDR2 SMNVEV (reference sequence). This CDR3 has 13 amino acids. The germline V and J ends were trimmed by 10 bases and 4 bases, with 16 bases remaining between them. CDR3 in amino acids: CATGGRGGTEAFF. The CDR3 DNA follows: TGTGCCACTGGGGGAAGGGGAGGCACTGAAGCTTTCTTT.

CDR3 loop: CASSLWRRGASDTQYF. The CDR3 DNA sequence: TGTGCCAGCAGTTTATGGCGGCGGGGGGCGTCAGATACGCAGTATTTT. V is TRBV27 and J is TRBJ2-3; 8 bases agree with TRBD2. The CDR3 has 16 residues. Germline-derived CDR1 and CDR2 are MNHEY and SMNVEV (reference sequence). The trim removed 1 base at V and 4 bases at J, leaving 7 bases unmatched.

The V and J genes are TRBV12-3 or TRBV12-4 and TRBJ1-4; D unresolved. Trimming pared 1 base from V and 11 bases from J, leaving 5 bases between. CDR3 length: 11 residues. The DNA for the CDR3 is TGTGCCAGCAGTTTAGGGGAGAAACTGTTTTTT. It translates to CASSLGEKLFF.

The V gene is TRBV12-3 or TRBV12-4, the J gene TRBJ2-7; 9 bases map to TRBD1. The junction had 0 bases not matched to a gene; V was cut back by 6 bases and J by 3 bases. This CDR3 is built from 12 residues. Written as DNA, the CDR3 is TGTGCCAGCAGGGACAGGGGCTACGAGCAGTACTTC. Residues: CASRDRGYEQYF.

V is TRBV4-1 and J is TRBJ1-1, with unresolved D. V was trimmed by 4 bases and J by 1 base, leaving 13 bases between them. The CDR3 sequence is 15 residues long. The V gene's germline CDR1 is MGHRA and CDR2 YSYEKL. Here the CDR3 DNA reads TGCGCCAGCAGCCGGAATTGGGCCAAGAACACTGAAGCTTTCTTT. Protein sequence: CASSRNWAKNTEAFF.

The V call is TRBV11-2, the J call TRBJ2-7, with D possibly matching TRBD2 (6 bases). CDR1 is SGHAT and CDR2 is FQNNGV in the germline V gene. Trimming removed 1 base at V and 6 bases at J, with 16 bases between. CDR3 size: 15 residues. In DNA, the CDR3 is TGTGCCAGCAGCTTAGTACCGGGGGTCTTCCGCGAGCAGTACTTC. The encoded protein is CASSLVPGVFREQYF.

This clone has only one observation. The chain employs TRBV9 and TRBJ1-5; D is unresolved. V gave up 3 bases and J gave up 0 bases, with 19 bases separating them. Germline V gene data show CDR1 as SGDLS and CDR2 as YYNGEE. The CDR3 has 18 amino acids. CDR3 coding DNA: TGTGCCAGCAGCGCTCATTGTGGCGGTGTTAATAGCAATCAGCCCCAGCATTTT. Translating gives CASSAHCGGVNSNQPQHF.

The chain recombines TRBV3-1 (or the pseudogene TRBV3-2) with TRBJ1-4; perhaps TRBD1 as D (5 bases). The germline V gene has CDR1 LGHDT and CDR2 YNNKEL (reference sequence). This CDR3 comprises 15 residues. V was clipped by 4 bases and J by 4 bases, with 13 bases between them. In DNA form, the CDR3 reads TGTGCCAGCAGCCTCCGTCAGGGCCGTAATGAAAAACTGTTTTTT. Translation: CASSLRQGRNEKLFF.

The chain employs TRBV27 and TRBJ1-2, with 10 bases fitting TRBD1. Per germline, CDR1 MNHEY and CDR2 SMNVEV (reference sequence). With V trimmed by 2 bases and J by 5 bases, 14 bases remained unmatched. The CDR3 loop spans 18 amino acids. CDR3 sequence (DNA): TGTGCCAGCAGTTTAAGGCGCCTGACAGGGGGCGCGAATTATGGCTACACCTTC. Translation gives CASSLRRLTGGANYGYTF.

The chain recombines TRBV11-2 with TRBJ1-4; 7 bases line up with TRBD1. The CDR3 has 16 residues. The germline V gene encodes CDR1 SGHAT and CDR2 FQNNGV. Trimming removed 1 base from V and 0 bases from J; junction bases left unmatched: 2. CDR3 in DNA: TGTGCCAGCAGCTTAGGGACAGGCGCAACTAATGAAAAACTGTTTTTT. This codes for CASSLGTGATNEKLFF.

This clone was recorded many times. V gene TRBV4-2 combines with J gene TRBJ1-6; no definite D call. Looked up from germline, CDR1 is LGHNA and CDR2 is YNFKEQ. V shed 4 bases and J shed 13 bases, with 14 bases lying between them. CDR3 length: 13 amino acids. DNA for the CDR3: TGTGCCAGCAGCCCCGGACTGAGTTCGCCCCTCCACTTT. This encodes CASSPGLSSPLHF.